The TCR beta chain described here comes from a study of cytomegalovirus exposure and HLA in healthy donors. Points on this clone: No antigen is known for it.

Sequencing used immunoSEQ multiplex PCR; TCRdb keeps in-frame clones, though not all of them. The data contain 100,000 to 150,000 clones, 88% of them singletons. Notes on the study in general: In vitro confirmation showed three CMV-associated chains to be CMV antigen specific. The listing of about 150 TCR beta chains classed them as cytomegalovirus-associated. Using the classifier, cytomegalovirus status was reportedly diagnosed with high specificity and sensitivity.

This CDR3 contains 15 residues. Germline CDR1 and CDR2: MNHEY and SMNVEV (reference sequence). Trimming removed 5 bases from V and 8 bases from J; junction bases left unmatched: 13. This sequence was found in a man younger than 40 in good health and CMV-seronegative. The sample taken for sequencing was PBMCs. This rearrangement joins TRBV27 to TRBJ1-2, with 8 bases lining up with TRBD1. The CDR3 sequence: CASSGGRTGSEGYTF. CDR3 nucleotides: TGTGCCAGCAGTGGGGGTAGGACAGGGTCTGAGGGCTACACCTTC.